A single sample is the source of the 3 T cell receptor beta chains below, sequenced in a study of human T cells and chemical hapten exposure. As for time point: pre-sensitization, week 0. As to treatment: therapeutic diphenylcyclopropenone sensitization with weekly scalp DPC. TCRdb re-analysed the RACE reads in MiXCR, keeping a single row per CDR3 protein. Of approximately 77,000 distinct CDR3 sequences detected, about 15% appear once; the ten largest clones hold roughly 4.5%. The sequences come from whole blood, collected in connection with sensitization to the hapten diphenylcyclopropenone (DPC). The receptors shown here come from a woman aged 45-59 years with alopecia areata. Some clones in this sample may be carry-over from other donors' samples.

There are a few counts of this clonotype. The chain combines TRBV14 with TRBJ2-1, with D perhaps matching TRBD2 (5 bases). Trimming shortened V by 1 base and J by 5 bases, and 18 bases separated the two germline ends. CDR3 length: 17 amino acids. Per the germline V gene, CDR1 is SGHDN and CDR2 is FVKESK. The CDR3 spells CASSQGLATWRDNEQFF. The CDR3 region has the DNA TGTGCCAGCAGCCAAGGCCTAGCAACCTGGAGAGACAATGAGCAGTTCTTC.

The CDR3: CASSSDRGLKETQYF. CDR3 nucleotides: TGTGCCAGCAGTTCGGACAGGGGGCTTAAAGAGACCCAGTACTTC. V usage is TRBV12-3 or TRBV12-4 and J usage is TRBJ2-5, with 11 nucleotides matching TRBD1. The CDR3 is made up of 15 amino acids. The ends lost 4 bases at V and 3 bases at J; junction bases unmatched: 4.

This clonotype was found a few times. V and J are TRBV5-1 and TRBJ2-1, with D unresolved. Germline lookup yields CDR1 SGHRS and CDR2 YFSETQ. The CDR3 is made up of 13 amino acids. The V end lost 1 base, the J end lost 7 bases, and 9 bases lay between the germline ends. CDR3 DNA sequence: TGCGCCAGCAGCTTGAGGTCCGGGAATGAGCAGTTCTTC. Its protein product is CASSLRSGNEQFF. Full variable domain (outside the CDR3, taken from reference TRBV5-1 and TRBJ2-1): KAGVTQTPRYLIKTRGQQVTLSCSPISGHRSVSWYQQTPGQGLQFLFEYFSETQRNKGNFPGRFSGRQFSNSRSEMNVSTLELGDSALYLCASSLRSGNEQFFGPGTRLTVL.